This T cell receptor beta chain was obtained from a study of Graves' ophthalmopathy and Graves' hyperthyroidism. This CDR3 comprises 14 residues. Deletions cut 5 bases from V and 2 bases from J, with 13 bases between. TCR beta CDR3 amplification used RNA transcripts. An initial RT-PCR round employing HTBI primers preceded a second-round multiplex PCR. TCRdb used MiXCR to reprocess the multiplex PCR reads, holding one entry per CDR3 protein. The table records about 210,000 distinct CDR3 sequences, approximately 28% of them present only once. What was sequenced was peripheral blood. The receptor was isolated from a man aged 45-60 years with Graves' ophthalmopathy. The chain recombines TRBV12-3 or TRBV12-4 with TRBJ2-7; maybe TRBD1 (6 bases). The CDR3 DNA is TGTGCCAGCAGTCTGCAGACAGGAACCTACGAGCAGTACTTC. Its protein product is CASSLQTGTYEQYF.